The sequence of this T cell receptor (beta chain) was determined in a study of blood T cell repertoires in COVID-19. Study information: Some COVID-19 samples were acute and others convalescent; all came from the United States, Italy and Spain. PBMCs, B-cell-depleted T cells, or T cells were the source of the cDNA or gDNA that made up the material.

Original methodology: Amplified reference gene primers provided the basis for estimating nucleated cell counts. Method: immunoSEQ multiplex PCR; TCRdb's copy keeps in-frame clones and lacks some. V and J calls and clone size are copied from that table; D and trimming were computed from the DNA. The sample shows 71,000 or so clones, roughly nine tenths of them seen only once. The germline gives CDR1 GTSNPN, CDR2 SVGIG (reference sequence). The V end was cut by 1 base, the J end by 6 bases, with 6 bases between. This CDR3 contains 12 residues. This receptor was obtained from a woman between 18 and 30 years old with acute or convalescent COVID-19. V gene TRBV30 combines with J gene TRBJ2-2, with D perhaps matching TRBD2 (5 bases). The sequenced sample was peripheral blood. The CDR3 region has the DNA TGTGCCTGGAGTGCTAGCTCCGGGGAGCTGTTTTTT. Translating it yields CAWSASSGELFF. Filled out from reference TRBV30 and TRBJ2-2, the complete variable domain reads SQTIHQWPATLVQPVGSPLSLECTVEGTSNPNLYWYRQAAGRGLQLLFYSVGIGQISSEVPQNLSASRPQDRQFILSSKKLLLSDSGFYLCAWSASSGELFFGEGSRLTVL.